What follows describes a single T cell receptor beta chain. Its cognate antigen is unknown. This specimen comes from a study of beta chain features in type 1 diabetes. The study, taken as a whole, reports: cDNA-based reads could over-represent cells with high TCR expression. Patients with Type 1 diabetes showed moderately but significantly shorter TCRB CDR3s in all four CD4+ subsets.

Expressed TCRB transcripts got sequenced, as all isolated RNA was reverse transcribed. Data came from immunoSEQ multiplex PCR; TCRdb stores just in-frame clones and leaves some out. There are some 410,000 clones in the sample; approximately 14% occur only once, and under 0.04% lies in the top ten. V was shortened by 2 bases and J by 5 bases, with 10 bases between the two germline ends. This CDR3 has 13 residues. Germline CDR1 SGHRS, CDR2 YFSETQ. Sequencing was performed on naive CD4+ T cells from blood. This sequence originates from a man between 25 and 39 years old in good health. The V and J genes are TRBV5-1 and TRBJ2-5; D is ambiguous. The CDR3 loop reads CASSFSGSETQYF. The CDR3 DNA follows: TGCGCCAGCAGCTTTTCCGGGTCTGAGACCCAGTACTTC.